The rows below give T cell receptor beta chains drawn from one sample of a study of human T cells and chemical hapten exposure. TCRdb reprocessed the RACE reads with MiXCR, giving one entry per CDR3 protein. The table has about 190,000 distinct CDR3 sequences, about 25% seen once; the top ten hold 2.5%. The input for sequencing was whole blood, taken in connection with sensitization to the hapten diphenylcyclopropenone (DPC). Receptors were obtained from a middle-aged woman with alopecia areata. Some clones in this sample may be carry-over from other donors' samples. Both conserved end residues are part of each CDR3. A D gene is named only where the DNA matches it firmly. Size is omitted from some rows. Given values are once, few, many or a class for expanded clones.

>few|TRBV27|.|TRBJ1-5
TGTGCCAGCAGTTTCCAGGGGAATCAGCCCCAGCATTTT
CASSFQGNQPQHF
>few|TRBV7-6|TRBD1|TRBJ1-1
TGTGCCAGCAGCATTACAGGGGGGTCTACGGCTTTCTTT
CASSITGGSTAFF
>.|TRBV29-1|.|TRBJ1-2
TGCAGCGTTGAAGACCCCTCCGGTGGCTACACCTTC
CSVEDPSGGYTF
>few|TRBV28|.|TRBJ1-5
TGTGCCAGCACTAGTGGAGGCAGCAATCAGCCCCAGCATTTT
CASTSGGSNQPQHF
>few|TRBV20-1|.|TRBJ1-2
TGCAGTGCTCCCCCCGGCGGGGTGGTAGACTATGGCTACACCTTC
CSAPPGGVVDYGYTF
>few|TRBV20-1|.|TRBJ2-4
TGCAGTGCTAGAGATAACCTAGCGAACATTCAGTACTTC
CSARDNLANIQYF
>.|TRBV21-1|.|TRBJ2-4
TGTGCCAGCAGCAAGGATGTCGCGGGACCCCTTAAGCCCCCTCTAGCCAAAAACATTCAGTACTTC
CASSKDVAGPLKPPLAKNIQYF
>many|TRBV7-2|.|TRBJ2-4
TGTGCCAGCAGCTTAGTTGGGGGTTTAGCCAAAAACATTCAGTACTTC
CASSLVGGLAKNIQYF
>.|TRBV4-2|TRBD1|TRBJ2-1
TGTGCCAGCAGCCAGCCGGGACAGGGCTACAATGAGCAGTTCTTC
CASSQPGQGYNEQFF
>few|TRBV6-1|.|TRBJ2-7
TGTGCCAGCAGCCCAAATATTCTGGGGGTCGGCGAGCAGTACTTC
CASSPNILGVGEQYF
>.|TRBV6-2/TRBV6-3|.|TRBJ1-5
TGTGCCAGCAGTTTCCCGGACTCCTATCAGCCCCAGCATTTT
CASSFPDSYQPQHF
>.|TRBV20-1|.|TRBJ2-3
TGCAGTGCTAGAAAGAATCAGGGAAGCACAGATACGCAGTATTTT
CSARKNQGSTDTQYF
>few|TRBV27|.|TRBJ2-5
TGTGCCAGCAGTTTTCTGGGAGGACAAGAGACCCAGTACTTC
CASSFLGGQETQYF
>.|TRBV10-3|TRBD1|TRBJ2-1
TGTGCCATCAGTCTGATACAGGGGGCTGGCGGTGAGCAGTTCTTC
CAISLIQGAGGEQFF
>.|TRBV7-3|TRBD2|TRBJ2-3
TGTGCCAGCAGCTTAGGACCAGCGGGAGGCCTAGATACGCAGTATTTT
CASSLGPAGGLDTQYF
>.|TRBV28|.|TRBJ1-1
TGTGCCAGCAGCCTCTACAAGGGCGTTAACACTGAAGCTTTCTTT
CASSLYKGVNTEAFF
>.|TRBV20-1|.|TRBJ2-3
TGCAGTGCTACCATGTTAGCTGGGCGTGCCGCAGATACGCAGTATTTT
CSATMLAGRAADTQYF
>.|TRBV9|.|TRBJ1-5
TGTGCCAGCAGCGTAGGGGGCTATAGCAATCAGCCCCAGCATTTT
CASSVGGYSNQPQHF
>.|TRBV6-5|.|TRBJ2-3
TGTGCCAGCAGTTACTCGAGGCGGCCGGGCCTAAATGCAGATACGCAGTATTTT
CASSYSRRPGLNADTQYF
>few|TRBV6-2/TRBV6-3|.|TRBJ2-2
TGTGCCAGCATCGGCGGTGTGAACACCGGGGAGCTGTTTTTT
CASIGGVNTGELFF
>few|TRBV29-1|.|TRBJ1-3
TGCAGCGTTGTGGTGGGGACTAACACTGGAAACACCATATATTTT
CSVVVGTNTGNTIYF
>.|TRBV4-1|.|TRBJ2-7
TGCGCCAGCAGCCCTGACGAGCGGTCATACGAGCAGTACTTC
CASSPDERSYEQYF
>many|TRBV29-1|.|TRBJ2-2
TGCAGCGTTGACCACAACACCGGGGAGCTGTTTTTT
CSVDHNTGELFF